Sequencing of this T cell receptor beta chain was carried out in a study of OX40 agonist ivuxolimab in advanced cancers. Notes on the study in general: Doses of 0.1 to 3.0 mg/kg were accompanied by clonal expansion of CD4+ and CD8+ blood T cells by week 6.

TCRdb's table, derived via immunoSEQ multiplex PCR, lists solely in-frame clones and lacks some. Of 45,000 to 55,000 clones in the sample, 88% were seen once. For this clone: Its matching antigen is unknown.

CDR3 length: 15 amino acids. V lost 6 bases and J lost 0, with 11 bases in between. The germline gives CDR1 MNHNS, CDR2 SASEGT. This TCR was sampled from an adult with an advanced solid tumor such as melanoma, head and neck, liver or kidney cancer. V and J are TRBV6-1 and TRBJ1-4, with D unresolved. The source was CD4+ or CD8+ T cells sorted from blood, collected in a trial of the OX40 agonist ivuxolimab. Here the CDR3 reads CASRYHSATNEKLFF. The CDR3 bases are TGTGCCAGCAGGTACCACAGTGCAACTAATGAAAAACTGTTTTTT.